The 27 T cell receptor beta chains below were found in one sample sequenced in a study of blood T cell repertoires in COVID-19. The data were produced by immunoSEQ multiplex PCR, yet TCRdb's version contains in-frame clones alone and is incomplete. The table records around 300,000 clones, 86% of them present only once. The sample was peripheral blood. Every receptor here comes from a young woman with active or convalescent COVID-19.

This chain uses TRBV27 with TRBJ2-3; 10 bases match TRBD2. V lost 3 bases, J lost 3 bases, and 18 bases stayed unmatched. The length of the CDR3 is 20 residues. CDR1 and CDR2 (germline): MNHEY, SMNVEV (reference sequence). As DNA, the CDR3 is TGTGCCAGCAGTTTCTCGTTGGGGGCCAGCGGGGGGGCTACGACAGATACGCAGTATTTT. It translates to CASSFSLGASGGATTDTQYF.

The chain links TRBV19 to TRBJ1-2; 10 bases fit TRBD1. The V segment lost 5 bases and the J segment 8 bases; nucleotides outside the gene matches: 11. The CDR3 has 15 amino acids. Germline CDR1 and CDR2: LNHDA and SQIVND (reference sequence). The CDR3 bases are TGTGCCAGTAGTGGCCTGCGACAGGGGGCGAGAGGCTACACCTTC. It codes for CASSGLRQGARGYTF.

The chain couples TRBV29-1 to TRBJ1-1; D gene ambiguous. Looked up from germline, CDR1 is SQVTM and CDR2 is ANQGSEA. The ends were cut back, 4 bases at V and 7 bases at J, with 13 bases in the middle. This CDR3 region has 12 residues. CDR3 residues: CSVVRDGSEAFF. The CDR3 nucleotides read TGCAGCGTTGTGCGGGATGGAAGTGAAGCTTTCTTT.

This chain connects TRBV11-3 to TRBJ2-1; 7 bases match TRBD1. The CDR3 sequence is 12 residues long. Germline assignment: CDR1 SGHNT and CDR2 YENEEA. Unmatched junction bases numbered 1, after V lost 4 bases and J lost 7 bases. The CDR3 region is CASSSQGNEQFF. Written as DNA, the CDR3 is TGTGCCAGCAGCTCACAGGGGAATGAGCAGTTCTTC.

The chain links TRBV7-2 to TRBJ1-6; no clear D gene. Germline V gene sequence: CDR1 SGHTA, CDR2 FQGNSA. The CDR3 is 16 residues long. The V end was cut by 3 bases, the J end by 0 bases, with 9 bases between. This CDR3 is CASSFGGSSYNSPLHF. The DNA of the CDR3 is TGTGCCAGCAGCTTCGGTGGGAGCTCCTATAATTCACCCCTCCACTTT.

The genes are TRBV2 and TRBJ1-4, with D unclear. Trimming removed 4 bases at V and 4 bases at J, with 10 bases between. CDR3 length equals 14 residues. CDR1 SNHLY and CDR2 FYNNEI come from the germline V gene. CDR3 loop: CASSVWANNEKLFF. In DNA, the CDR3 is TGTGCCAGCAGTGTATGGGCCAATAATGAAAAACTGTTTTTT.

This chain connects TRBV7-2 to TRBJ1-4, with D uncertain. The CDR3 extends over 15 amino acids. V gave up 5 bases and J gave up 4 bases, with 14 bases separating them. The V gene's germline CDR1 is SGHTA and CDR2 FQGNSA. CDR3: CASSPTGYINEKLFF. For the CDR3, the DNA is TGTGCCAGCAGCCCGACGGGGTACATTAATGAAAAACTGTTTTTT.

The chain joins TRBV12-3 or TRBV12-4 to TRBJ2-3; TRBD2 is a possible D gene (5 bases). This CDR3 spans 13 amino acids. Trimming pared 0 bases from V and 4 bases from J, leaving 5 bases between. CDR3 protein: CASSLAGADTQYF. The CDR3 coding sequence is TGTGCCAGCAGTTTAGCCGGGGCAGATACGCAGTATTTT.

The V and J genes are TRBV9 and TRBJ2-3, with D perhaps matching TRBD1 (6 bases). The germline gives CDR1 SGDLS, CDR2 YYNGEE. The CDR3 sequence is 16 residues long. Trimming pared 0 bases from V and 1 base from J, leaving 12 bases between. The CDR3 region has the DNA TGTGCCAGCAGCGTAGGGAGCCAGGGGCGCACAGATACGCAGTATTTT. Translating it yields CASSVGSQGRTDTQYF.

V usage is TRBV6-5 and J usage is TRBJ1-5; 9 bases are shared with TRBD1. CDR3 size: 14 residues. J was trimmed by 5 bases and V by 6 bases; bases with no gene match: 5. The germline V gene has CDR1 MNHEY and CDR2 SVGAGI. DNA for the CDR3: TGTGCCAGCAGCGCTACAGGGGGCTATCAGCCCCAGCATTTT. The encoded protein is CASSATGGYQPQHF.

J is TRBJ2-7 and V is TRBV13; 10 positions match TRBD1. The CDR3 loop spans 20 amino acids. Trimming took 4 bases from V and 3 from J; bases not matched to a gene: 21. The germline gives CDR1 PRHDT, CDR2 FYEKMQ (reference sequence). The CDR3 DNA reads TGTGCCAGCAGCTCGCAAATAGGGACAGGGGAGGGGAGGAGGAGCTACGAGCAGTACTTC. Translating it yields CASSSQIGTGEGRRSYEQYF. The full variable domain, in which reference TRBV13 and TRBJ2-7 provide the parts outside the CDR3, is AAGVIQSPRHLIKEKRETATLKCYPIPRHDTVYWYQQGPGQDPQFLISFYEKMQSDKGSIPDRFSAQQFSDYHSELNMSSLELGDSALYFCASSSQIGTGEGRRSYEQYFGPGTRLTVT.

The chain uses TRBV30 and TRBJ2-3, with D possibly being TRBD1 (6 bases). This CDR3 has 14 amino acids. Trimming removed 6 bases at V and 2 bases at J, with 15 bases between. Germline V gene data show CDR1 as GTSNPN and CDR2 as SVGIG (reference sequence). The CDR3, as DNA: TGTGCCTGTAAGGACAGTTTATTCACAGATACGCAGTATTTT. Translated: CACKDSLFTDTQYF.

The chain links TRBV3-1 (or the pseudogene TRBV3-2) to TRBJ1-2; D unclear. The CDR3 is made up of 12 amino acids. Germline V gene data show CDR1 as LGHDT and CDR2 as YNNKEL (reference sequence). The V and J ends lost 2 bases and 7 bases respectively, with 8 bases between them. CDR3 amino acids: CASSQIEGGYTF. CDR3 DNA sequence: TGTGCCAGCAGCCAAATAGAGGGTGGCTACACCTTC.

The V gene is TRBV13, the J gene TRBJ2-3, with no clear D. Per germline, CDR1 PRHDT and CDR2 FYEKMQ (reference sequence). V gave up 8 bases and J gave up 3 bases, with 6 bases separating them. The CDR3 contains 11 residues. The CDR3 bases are TGTGCCAGCGGGCTTACAGATACGCAGTATTTT. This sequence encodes CASGLTDTQYF.

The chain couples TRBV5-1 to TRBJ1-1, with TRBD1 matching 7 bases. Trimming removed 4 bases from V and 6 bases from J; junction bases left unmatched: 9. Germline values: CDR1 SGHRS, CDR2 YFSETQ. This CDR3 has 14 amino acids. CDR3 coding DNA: TGCGCCAGCAGCCTCCCGCAGGGGGATCCTGAAGCTTTCTTT. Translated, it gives CASSLPQGDPEAFF.

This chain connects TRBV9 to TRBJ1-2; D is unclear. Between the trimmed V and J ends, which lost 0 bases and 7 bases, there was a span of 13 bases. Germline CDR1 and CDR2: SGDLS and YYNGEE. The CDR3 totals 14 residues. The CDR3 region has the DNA TGTGCCAGCAGCGTAGGGGCGGGTTTGAGTGGCTACACCTTC. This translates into CASSVGAGLSGYTF.

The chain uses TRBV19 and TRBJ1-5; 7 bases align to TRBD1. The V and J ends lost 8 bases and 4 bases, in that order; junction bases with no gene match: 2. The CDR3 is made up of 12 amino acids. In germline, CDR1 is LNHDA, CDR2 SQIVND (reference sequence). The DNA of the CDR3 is TGTGCCAGTCAGGACAGGAATCAGCCCCAGCATTTT. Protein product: CASQDRNQPQHF.

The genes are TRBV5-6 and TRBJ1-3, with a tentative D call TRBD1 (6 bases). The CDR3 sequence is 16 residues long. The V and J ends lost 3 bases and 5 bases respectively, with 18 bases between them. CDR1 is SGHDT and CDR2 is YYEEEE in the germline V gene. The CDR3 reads CASSSPRGGMRNTIYF. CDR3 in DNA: TGTGCCAGCAGCTCACCAAGGGGGGGAATGAGAAACACCATATATTTT.

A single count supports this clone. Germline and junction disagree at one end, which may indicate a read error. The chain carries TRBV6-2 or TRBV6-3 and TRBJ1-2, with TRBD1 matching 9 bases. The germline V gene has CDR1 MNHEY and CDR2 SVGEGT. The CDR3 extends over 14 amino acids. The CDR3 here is CASSYAPGQGLFGF. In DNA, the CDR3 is TGTGCCAGCAGTTACGCGCCGGGACAGGGTTTATTTGGATTC.

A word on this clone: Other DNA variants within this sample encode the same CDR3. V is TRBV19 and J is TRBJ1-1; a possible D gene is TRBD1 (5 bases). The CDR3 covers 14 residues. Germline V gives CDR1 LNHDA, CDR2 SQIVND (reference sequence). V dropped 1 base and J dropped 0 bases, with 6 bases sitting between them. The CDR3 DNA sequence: TGTGCCAGTAGTATAGGGGGCTTGAACACTGAAGCTTTCTTT. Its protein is CASSIGGLNTEAFF.

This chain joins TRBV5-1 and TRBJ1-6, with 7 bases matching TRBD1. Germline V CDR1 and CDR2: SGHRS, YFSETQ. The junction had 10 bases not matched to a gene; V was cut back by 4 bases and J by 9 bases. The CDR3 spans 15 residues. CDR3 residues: CASSSTWDSSSPLHF. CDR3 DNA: TGCGCCAGCAGCAGCACGTGGGACAGTAGTTCACCCCTCCACTTT.

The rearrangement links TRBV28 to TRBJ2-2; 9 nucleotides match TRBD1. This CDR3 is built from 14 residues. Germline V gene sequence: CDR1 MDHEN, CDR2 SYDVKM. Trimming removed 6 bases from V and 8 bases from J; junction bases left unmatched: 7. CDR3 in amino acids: CASSWDRELGELFF. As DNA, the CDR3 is TGTGCCAGCAGCTGGGACAGGGAATTGGGGGAGCTGTTTTTT.

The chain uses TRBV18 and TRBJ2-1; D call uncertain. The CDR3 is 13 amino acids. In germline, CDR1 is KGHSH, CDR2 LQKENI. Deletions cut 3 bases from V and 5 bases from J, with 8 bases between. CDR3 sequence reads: CASSPYRDNEQFF. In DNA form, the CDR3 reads TGTGCCAGCTCACCGTACCGAGACAATGAGCAGTTCTTC.

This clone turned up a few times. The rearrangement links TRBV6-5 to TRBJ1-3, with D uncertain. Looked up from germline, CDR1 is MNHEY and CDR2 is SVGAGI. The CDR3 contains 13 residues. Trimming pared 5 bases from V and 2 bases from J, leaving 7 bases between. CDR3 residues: CASSRETGNTIYF. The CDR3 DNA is TGTGCCAGCAGTAGAGAAACTGGAAACACCATATATTTT.

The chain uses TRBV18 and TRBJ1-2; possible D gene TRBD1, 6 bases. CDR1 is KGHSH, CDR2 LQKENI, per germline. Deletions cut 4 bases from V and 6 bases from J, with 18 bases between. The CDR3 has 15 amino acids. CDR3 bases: TGTGCCAGCTCACTTCGGGACACCACTCAGGATGGCTACACCTTC. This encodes CASSLRDTTQDGYTF.

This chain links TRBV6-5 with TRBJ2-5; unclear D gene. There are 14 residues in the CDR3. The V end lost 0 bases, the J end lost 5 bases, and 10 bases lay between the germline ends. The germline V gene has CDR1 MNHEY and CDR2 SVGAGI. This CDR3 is CASSYSRSWETQYF. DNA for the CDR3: TGTGCCAGCAGTTACTCGAGAAGCTGGGAGACCCAGTACTTC.

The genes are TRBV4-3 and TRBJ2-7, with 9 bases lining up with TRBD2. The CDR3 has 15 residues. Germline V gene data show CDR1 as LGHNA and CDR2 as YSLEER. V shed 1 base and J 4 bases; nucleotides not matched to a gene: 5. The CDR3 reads CASSQALTSGYEQYF. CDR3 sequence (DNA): TGCGCCAGCAGCCAAGCATTGACTAGCGGTTACGAGCAGTACTTC.